These 32 T cell receptor beta chains originate from one sample sequenced in a study of post-analysis software for immune sequencing data. Study outcomes and limitations: Patients showed TRBV5-6, TRBV5-1 and TRBV20-1 among a few TRBV segments more frequent than in controls.

These receptors are not linked to any known antigen. Libraries were made from TCR beta cDNA, and they carried unique molecular identifiers. MiXCR, applied by TCRdb to the PCR reads, yields one record per CDR3 protein. The sample comprises around 400,000 distinct CDR3 sequences, approximately 38% of which are singletons, and less than 10% rests with the top ten. Source material: blood. These receptors were collected from a girl aged 2-9 years with multiple sclerosis.

This clonotype was picked up a small number of times. This CDR3 reads CASGGLAEPGAYEQYF. The CDR3, as DNA: TGTGCGAGCGGTGGTCTAGCGGAACCCGGGGCCTACGAGCAGTACTTC. The chain carries TRBV14 and TRBJ2-7; 7 nucleotides match TRBD2. Germline lookup yields CDR1 SGHDN and CDR2 FVKESK. The CDR3 loop spans 16 amino acids.

V and J are TRBV4-1 and TRBJ1-6; 9 bases map to TRBD1. The V gene end was trimmed by 2 bases and the J gene end by 0 bases; junction bases not matched to a gene: 5. The CDR3 runs 18 residues. Germline-derived CDR1 and CDR2 are MGHRA and YSYEKL. The CDR3 bases are TGCGCCAGCAGCCAAACCGGGACAGGGAGCTCCTATAATTCACCCCTCCACTTT. Its protein product is CASSQTGTGSSYNSPLHF.

This clonotype was recorded a few times. The rearrangement uses TRBV3-1 and TRBJ2-1; D is uncertain. Germline V gene data show CDR1 as LGHDT and CDR2 as YNNKEL (reference sequence). Between the trimmed V and J ends, which lost 4 bases and 7 bases, there was a span of 14 bases. The CDR3 consists of 14 residues. CDR3 protein: CASSPTVRVNEQFF. CDR3 nucleotides: TGTGCCAGCAGCCCGACGGTTAGGGTGAATGAGCAGTTCTTC.

V and J are TRBV29-1 and TRBJ2-5, with D tentatively TRBD2 (6 bases). The J call is in doubt because the DNA end fits TRBJ2-7 better. Germline V CDR1 and CDR2: SQVTM, ANQGSEA. The CDR3 consists of 14 residues. The CDR3 sequence: CSVGGDPSPYEQYF. CDR3 in DNA: TGCAGCGTTGGGGGGGATCCCAGCCCCTACGAGCAGTACTTC.

The rearrangement links TRBV5-1 to TRBJ2-1, with TRBD2 matching over 8 bases. V trimming: 4 bases; J trimming: 3 bases; junction bases outside the gene matches: 3. In germline, CDR1 is SGHRS, CDR2 YFSETQ. The length of the CDR3 is 14 residues. The DNA for the CDR3 is TGCGCCAGCAGCACTAGCGGTAGCTACAATGAGCAGTTCTTC. The encoded protein is CASSTSGSYNEQFF. Full variable domain (outside the CDR3, taken from reference TRBV5-1 and TRBJ2-1): KAGVTQTPRYLIKTRGQQVTLSCSPISGHRSVSWYQQTPGQGLQFLFEYFSETQRNKGNFPGRFSGRQFSNSRSEMNVSTLELGDSALYLCASSTSGSYNEQFFGPGTRLTVL.

The chain couples TRBV11-2 to TRBJ2-1; 13 positions agree with TRBD2. V lost 5 bases to trimming and J lost 6 bases; unmatched junction nucleotides: 16. Looked up from germline, CDR1 is SGHAT and CDR2 is FQNNGV. CDR3 length: 19 residues. The CDR3 DNA follows: TGTGCCAGCAGCACGCCGGGACTAGCGGGGTCTAGTCGATTCAATGAGCAGTTCTTC. Amino acids: CASSTPGLAGSSRFNEQFF.

This clonotype was picked up a small number of times. The chain has TRBV11-2 and TRBJ2-6, with no clear D. Looked up from germline, CDR1 is SGHAT and CDR2 is FQNNGV. Trimming shortened V by 1 base and J by 13 bases, and 8 bases separated the two germline ends. The CDR3 totals 12 residues. CDR3 region: CASSLADIVLTF. The CDR3 nucleotides are TGTGCCAGCAGCTTAGCTGATATTGTCCTGACTTTC.

This rearrangement joins TRBV10-3 to TRBJ2-1, with a weak D call TRBD2 (6 bases). This CDR3 spans 15 amino acids. Germline V gene lookup returns CDR1 ENHRY and CDR2 SYGVKD. V shed 8 bases and J shed 4 bases, with 18 bases lying between them. The CDR3, as DNA: TGTGCCATCGCAAACGGCGGGGTCGAGTACAATGAGCAGTTCTTC. Its protein product is CAIANGGVEYNEQFF.

This clonotype was seen more than once but under ten times. The chain links TRBV7-6 to TRBJ1-4; maybe TRBD1 (6 bases). Germline V gives CDR1 SGHVS, CDR2 FNYEAQ. The V gene lost 4 bases and the J gene lost 4 bases, with 13 bases spanning the gap. The CDR3 runs to 15 residues. The CDR3 here is CASSSSGANNEKLFF. The CDR3 DNA sequence: TGTGCCAGCAGCTCCTCAGGGGCTAATAATGAAAAACTGTTTTTT. Full variable domain (outside the CDR3, taken from reference TRBV7-6 and TRBJ1-4): GAGVSQSPRYKVTKRGQDVALRCDPISGHVSLYWYRQALGQGPEFLTYFNYEAQQDKSGLPNDRFSAERPEGSISTLTIQRTEQRDSAMYRCASSSSGANNEKLFFGSGTQLSVL.

This clonotype appeared a few times. The chain has TRBV4-2 and TRBJ1-2; D is uncertain. Germline loops: CDR1 LGHNA, CDR2 YNFKEQ. V lost 0 bases, J lost 4 bases, and 15 bases lay in between. The CDR3 has 16 residues. This chain's CDR3 is CASSQDLTGSPYGYTF. The CDR3 DNA reads TGTGCCAGCAGCCAAGATTTGACGGGCAGCCCCTATGGCTACACCTTC.

The chain employs TRBV11-3 and TRBJ2-1; TRBD2 matches 8 bases. V trimming: 0 bases; J trimming: 4 bases; junction bases outside the gene matches: 5. This CDR3 comprises 16 residues. Germline V gives CDR1 SGHNT, CDR2 YENEEA. For the CDR3, the DNA is TGTGCCAGCAGCTTAGAAGGAGCGGGAGCTTACAATGAGCAGTTCTTC. Amino acids: CASSLEGAGAYNEQFF.

The rearrangement uses TRBV10-3 and TRBJ2-7; D gene ambiguous. V was shortened by 6 bases and J by 3 bases, with 9 bases between the two germline ends. This CDR3 region has 12 residues. CDR1 is ENHRY and CDR2 is SYGVKD in the germline V gene. CDR3 protein: CAISETNYEQYF. CDR3 bases: TGTGCCATCAGCGAAACAAACTACGAGCAGTACTTC.

The chain couples TRBV12-3 or TRBV12-4 to TRBJ2-7; 7 nucleotides align to TRBD2. V lost 5 bases, J lost 0 bases, and 4 bases stayed unmatched. The CDR3 spans 14 residues. CDR3 bases: TGTGCCAGCAGTAGGGACTACGACTCCTACGAGCAGTACTTC. It codes for CASSRDYDSYEQYF.

The rearrangement links TRBV5-1 to TRBJ1-2; D is perhaps TRBD1 (5 bases). Germline V CDR1 and CDR2: SGHRS, YFSETQ. The CDR3 consists of 14 residues. Trimming cost V 0 bases and J 3 bases, with 9 bases left between them. CDR3 bases: TGCGCCAGCAGCTTGGTTGGGGGAGACTATGGCTACACCTTC. Translated, it gives CASSLVGGDYGYTF.

The CDR3 reads CASSLFPTGALGEQYF. In nucleotides, the CDR3 is TGTGCCAGCAGCCTATTTCCGACAGGGGCCCTGGGCGAGCAGTACTTC. The rearrangement uses TRBV5-4 and TRBJ2-5; 8 nucleotides match TRBD1. TRBJ2-7 explains the end of the DNA better; the J call may be wrong. The V gene's germline CDR1 is SGHNT and CDR2 YYREEE (reference sequence). The CDR3 contains 16 residues.

V usage is TRBV27 and J usage is TRBJ2-1, with a possible D match to TRBD1 (6 bases). The closer fit of TRBJ2-7 to the DNA end suggests the J call may be wrong. This CDR3 contains 12 residues. Germline V gene sequence: CDR1 MNHEY, CDR2 SMNVEV (reference sequence). This CDR3 reads CASSNTGSEQYF. The CDR3 DNA reads as TGTGCCAGCAGTAATACAGGGTCCGAGCAGTACTTC.

This clonotype was seen more than once but under ten times. This chain joins TRBV20-1 and TRBJ2-1; D is uncertain. Between the trimmed V and J ends, which lost 2 bases and 0 bases, there was a span of 8 bases. Germline V gene data show CDR1 as DFQATT and CDR2 as SNEGSKA (reference sequence). This CDR3 contains 14 residues. The chain's CDR3 is CSARLINSYNEQFF. In DNA form, the CDR3 reads TGCAGTGCTAGACTCATCAACTCCTACAATGAGCAGTTCTTC.

This sequence joins TRBV19 and TRBJ2-1, with 10 nucleotides matching TRBD1. CDR1 is LNHDA, CDR2 SQIVND, per germline (reference sequence). CDR3 length equals 15 residues. Losses at the gene ends were 7 bases for V and 5 bases for J; bases not matched to a gene: 8. DNA of the CDR3: TGTGCCAGTACCCAAGCCGGGACAGGGGACAATGAGCAGTTCTTC. It translates to CASTQAGTGDNEQFF. Based on the CDR3 plus reference TRBV19 and TRBJ2-1, the full variable domain is DGGITQSPKYLFRKEGQNVTLSCEQNLNHDAMYWYRQDPGQGLRLIYYSQIVNDFQKGDIAEGYSVSREKKESFPLTVTSAQKNPTAFYLCASTQAGTGDNEQFFGPGTRLTVL.

As to this clonotype: One end of the junction fails to match germline, which may point to a read error. Here the CDR3 DNA reads TGCAGTGCTGTCCGGGACAGCTATGGCTACATCTTC. Translating gives CSAVRDSYGYIF. The rearrangement uses TRBV20-1 and TRBJ1-2; 7 nucleotides agree with TRBD1. The CDR3 spans 12 residues. Germline loops: CDR1 DFQATT, CDR2 SNEGSKA (reference sequence).

In this sample, this clonotype turned up a few times. The chain employs TRBV15 and TRBJ1-4; no clear D gene. V was cut by 5 bases and J by 8 bases, with 15 bases left in between. Looked up from germline, CDR1 is LNHNV and CDR2 is YYDKDF (reference sequence). The length of the CDR3 is 14 residues. The DNA of the CDR3 is TGTGCCACCAGCCGAGTGTGGCTTTACGAAAAACTGTTTTTT. Amino acids: CATSRVWLYEKLFF.

The DNA of the CDR3 is TGCAGTGCTAGAGCAAACAATGAGCAGTTCTTC. This translates into CSARANNEQFF. V usage is TRBV20-1 and J usage is TRBJ2-1; D unresolved. V dropped 1 base and J dropped 5 bases, with 3 bases sitting between them. This CDR3 has 11 amino acids. Germline-derived CDR1 and CDR2 are DFQATT and SNEGSKA (reference sequence).

The rearrangement uses TRBV12-3 or TRBV12-4 and TRBJ1-5; D unresolved. V gave up 3 bases and J gave up 0 bases, with 6 bases separating them. There are 14 residues in the CDR3. The CDR3 protein is CASSFGDSNQPQHF. CDR3 DNA sequence: TGTGCCAGCAGTTTCGGGGATAGCAATCAGCCCCAGCATTTT.

V usage is TRBV11-2 and J usage is TRBJ2-1, with 7 nucleotides matching TRBD1. The germline V gene has CDR1 SGHAT and CDR2 FQNNGV. Germline trimming cut 4 bases from V and 6 bases from J; bases unmatched to any gene: 9. This CDR3 region has 15 residues. CDR3 in amino acids: CASSSRGRKSNEQFF. The CDR3 DNA is TGTGCCAGCAGCTCTAGGGGGCGAAAAAGCAATGAGCAGTTCTTC.

The gene calls are TRBV5-1 and TRBJ2-5; D is unclear. Matching the DNA end better, TRBJ2-7 makes the J call doubtful. CDR1 is SGHRS and CDR2 is YFSETQ in the germline V gene. The CDR3 has 14 amino acids. CDR3 residues: CASSPWAPNYEQYF. In nucleotides, the CDR3 is TGCGCCAGCAGCCCCTGGGCTCCGAACTACGAGCAGTACTTC.

The chain joins TRBV11-2 to TRBJ2-5; TRBD2 matches at 7 bases. Germline loops: CDR1 SGHAT, CDR2 FQNNGV. V was clipped by 0 bases and J by 1 base; unmatched bases: 11. The CDR3 loop spans 18 amino acids. The chain's CDR3 is CASSLDPWLADLQETQYF. CDR3 DNA sequence: TGTGCCAGCAGCTTAGATCCTTGGCTAGCGGACCTCCAAGAGACCCAGTACTTC. Filled out from reference TRBV11-2 and TRBJ2-5, the complete variable domain reads EAGVAQSPRYKIIEKRQSVAFWCNPISGHATLYWYQQILGQGPKLLIQFQNNGVVDDSQLPKDRFSAERLKGVDSTLKIQPAKLEDSAVYLCASSLDPWLADLQETQYFGPGTRLLVL.

The CDR3 loop is CAISESGEETQYF. The CDR3 coding sequence is TGTGCCATCAGTGAGTCGGGGGAGGAGACCCAGTACTTC. The chain links TRBV10-3 to TRBJ2-5; D is tentatively TRBD1 or TRBD2 (5 bases each). The ends were cut back, 0 bases at V and 5 bases at J, with 7 bases in the middle. The CDR3 covers 13 residues. Germline V CDR1 and CDR2: ENHRY, SYGVKD.

This clonotype was detected only a few times. The V call is TRBV10-2, the J call TRBJ2-4; D call uncertain. V lost 6 bases and J lost 0, with 9 bases in between. Germline V gene data show CDR1 as WSHSY and CDR2 as SAAADI. The CDR3 is 14 amino acids. This CDR3 reads CASRIELAKNIQYF. CDR3 in DNA: TGCGCCAGCAGGATAGAGTTAGCCAAAAACATTCAGTACTTC.

This sequence joins TRBV4-1 and TRBJ1-1, with D maybe TRBD1 (5 bases). Germline CDR1 and CDR2: MGHRA and YSYEKL. This CDR3 is built from 14 residues. The V gene lost 2 bases and the J gene lost 7 bases, with 14 bases spanning the gap. CDR3 nucleotide sequence: TGCGCCAGCAGCCAACCCACGGGGAGGGGTGAAGCTTTCTTT. This sequence encodes CASSQPTGRGEAFF.

J is TRBJ1-2 and V is TRBV7-3; D might be TRBD1 (5 bases). The CDR3 is 15 amino acids. With 4 bases removed from V and 2 bases from J, the gap between germline ends came to 14 bases. Germline CDR1 is SGHTA and CDR2 is FQGTGA. CDR3 in DNA: TGTGCCAGCAGCTCCCAACCAGACAGCAACTATGGCTACACCTTC. Encoded protein: CASSSQPDSNYGYTF.

A note on this clonotype: The junction departs from germline at one end; a sequencing error may be responsible. The rearrangement joins TRBV4-1 to TRBJ2-7; 7 bases agree with TRBD1. Germline V gene data show CDR1 as MGHRA and CDR2 as YSYEKL. CDR3 length: 13 amino acids. Here the CDR3 reads CASSRQTGTEQDF. CDR3 nucleotides: TGCGCCAGCAGCCGACAGACAGGGACCGAGCAGGACTTC.

The rearrangement uses TRBV28 and TRBJ2-5; possible D gene TRBD1, 5 bases. The J call could be wrong; TRBJ2-7 is a better fit for the DNA end. This CDR3 has 15 residues. The germline V gene has CDR1 MDHEN and CDR2 SYDVKM. The DNA of the CDR3 is TGTGCCAGCGGGGTGGGGCTCTCCGACAGCTACGAGCAGTACTTC. Its translation is CASGVGLSDSYEQYF.

This chain connects TRBV29-1 to TRBJ1-1; D unclear. CDR3 length equals 11 residues. CDR1 and CDR2 (germline): SQVTM, ANQGSEA. The CDR3: CTFIRDTEAFF. The CDR3 DNA follows: TGCACCTTCATTCGGGACACTGAAGCTTTCTTT.